The text below deals with one TCR beta chain. This record comes from a study of CD8 T cells in Susac syndrome. Random hexamers were used to reverse transcribe an amount of roughly 0.45 to 1 ug RNA. Amplification of TCR beta CDR3 spanned 54 Vbeta and 13 Jbeta via immunoSEQ multiplex PCR. TCRdb reprocessed the immunoSEQ multiplex PCR reads via MiXCR and lists one record per CDR3 protein. The data contain about 130,000 distinct CDR3 sequences, around 85% of them singletons. Germline CDR1 and CDR2: DFQATT and SNEGSKA (reference sequence). V was trimmed by 3 bases and J by 0 bases, leaving 11 bases between them. CDR3 length: 14 residues. Sequencing of TCR beta was performed on blood CD8+ T cells and on blood CD4+ T cells. While CD8+ and CD4+ T cells were isolated negatively, TEMRA cells were enriched by FACS.

Sequences were obtained from CD8+ T cells from PBMCs. This clonotype originated in a human donor with multiple sclerosis. The V gene is TRBV20-1, the J gene TRBJ1-2; D is uncertain. The CDR3 DNA reads as TGCAGTGCTAGGGACCCCAGCTCTAACTATGGCTACACCTTC. Translation gives CSARDPSSNYGYTF.